A selection of T cell receptor beta chains follows, all from one sample in a study of PD-1 blockade in classical Hodgkin lymphoma. Sequencing used immunoSEQ multiplex PCR; TCRdb keeps in-frame clones, though not all of them. This repertoire shows roughly 23,000 clones, 85% to 95% found once; its top ten account for about 0.41%. The sequenced sample was CD4+ T cells from blood. These receptors all come from a human donor with classical Hodgkin lymphoma. CDR3s include the opening cysteine and the closing phenylalanine or tryptophan. The D gene is left open where the match is weak. Rows give clone size only sometimes, using once, few, many, or a class for an expanded clone.

v_call	j_call	clone_size	d_call	cdr3_aa	cdr3_nt
TRBV7-8	TRBJ2-7	once	.	CASSLEIHNEQYF	TGTGCCAGCAGCTTGGAAATTCATAACGAGCAGTACTTC
TRBV2	TRBJ1-1	few	TRBD1	CASRATGRTEAFF	TGTGCCAGCAGAGCGACAGGGAGGACTGAAGCTTTCTTT
TRBV5-1	TRBJ2-1	once	.	CASSWTGDRYNEQFF	TGCGCCAGCAGCTGGACGGGGGACAGATACAATGAGCAGTTCTTC
TRBV28	TRBJ2-1	.	TRBD2	CATSRGGGGYNEQFF	TGTGCCACCAGCCGGGGGGGCGGGGGTTACAATGAGCAGTTCTTC
TRBV7-2	TRBJ2-3	.	.	CASSKDRNTDTQYF	TGTGCCAGCAGCAAGGACAGAAACACAGATACGCAGTATTTT
TRBV18	TRBJ1-2	.	TRBD1	CASSPSGTGVQYGYTF	TGTGCCAGCTCACCCTCCGGGACAGGGGTTCAATATGGCTACACCTTC
TRBV6-1	TRBJ1-4	.	.	CASSFNEKLFF	TGTGCCAGCAGCTTTAATGAAAAACTGTTTTTT
TRBV9	TRBJ1-1	.	TRBD1	CASSPTGTGNTEAFF	TGTGCCAGCAGCCCGACCGGGACAGGGAACACTGAAGCTTTCTTT
TRBV4-3	TRBJ2-3	.	.	CASSQARVNTDTQYF	TGCGCCAGCAGCCAAGCGCGGGTGAACACAGATACGCAGTATTTT
TRBV2	TRBJ2-3	.	TRBD2	CASMGWRGAPTDTQYF	TGTGCCAGCATGGGTTGGCGGGGGGCCCCCACAGATACGCAGTATTTT
TRBV6-1	TRBJ2-7	.	.	CASSRMGYSYEQYF	TGTGCCAGCAGTAGGATGGGATACTCCTACGAGCAGTACTTC
TRBV7-2	TRBJ2-3	once	TRBD1	CASSPGQGADTQYF	TGTGCCAGCAGCCCAGGACAGGGGGCAGATACGCAGTATTTT
TRBV4-1	TRBJ2-3	.	TRBD2	CASSQGGRYTDTQYF	TGCGCCAGCAGCCAAGGCGGGAGGTACACAGATACGCAGTATTTT
TRBV18	TRBJ2-1	.	TRBD2	CASSPPRTSAYNEQFF	TGTGCCAGCTCACCACCCCGGACTAGCGCTTACAATGAGCAGTTCTTC
TRBV11-1	TRBJ2-1	.	.	CASSSLRSGLAYNEQFF	TGTGCCAGCAGCTCCCTTCGGTCAGGCCTGGCCTACAATGAGCAGTTCTTC
TRBV19	TRBJ1-2	few	TRBD1	CASSDRDRLSNTF	TGTGCCAGTAGTGACCGGGACAGACTTAGCAACACCTTC
TRBV9	TRBJ1-2	once	TRBD1	CASNRQAGTGGLNYGYTF	TGTGCCAGCAACAGACAGGCCGGGACAGGGGGCCTCAACTATGGCTACACCTTC
TRBV28	TRBJ2-1	.	.	CASSLLVEQFF	TGTGCCAGCAGTTTATTAGTTGAGCAGTTCTTC
TRBV6-5	TRBJ1-5	few	.	CASSYGGNQPQHF	TGTGCCAGCAGTTACGGGGGAAATCAGCCCCAGCATTTT
TRBV5-1	TRBJ2-3	.	.	CASSPFSTDTQYF	TGCGCCAGCAGCCCGTTCAGCACAGATACGCAGTATTTT
TRBV4-3	TRBJ2-5	.	TRBD2	CASSQLFPGLTTPLEETQYF	TGCGCCAGCAGCCAATTATTTCCGGGACTAACCACCCCACTGGAAGAGACCCAGTACTTC
TRBV4-2	TRBJ2-3	.	.	CASSYSGSDTQYF	TGTGCCAGCAGCTATTCAGGGTCAGATACGCAGTATTTT
TRBV19	TRBJ1-5	.	.	CASSMDGNNQPQHF	TGTGCCAGTAGTATGGACGGAAACAATCAGCCCCAGCATTTT
TRBV6-6	TRBJ1-5	.	TRBD1	CAVQEQGAQPQHF	TGTGCCGTTCAGGAACAGGGGGCTCAGCCCCAGCATTTT
TRBV7-9	TRBJ2-1	.	.	CASSLVQGVDEQFF	TGTGCCAGCAGCTTAGTACAGGGTGTGGATGAGCAGTTCTTC
TRBV19	TRBJ2-1	.	TRBD2	CASSIDFLAGVRGNEQFF	TGTGCCAGTAGTATAGATTTTCTAGCGGGAGTAAGAGGCAATGAGCAGTTCTTC
TRBV30	TRBJ1-2	.	.	CAWSGVSMSYGYTF	TGTGCCTGGAGTGGGGTCTCTATGAGTTATGGCTACACCTTC
TRBV27	TRBJ2-1	.	.	CASSPPTHGRLWNEQFF	TGTGCCAGCAGTCCCCCGACTCACGGCCGACTGTGGAATGAGCAGTTCTTC
TRBV28	TRBJ2-5	.	.	CASSLQENQETQYF	TGTGCCAGCAGTTTACAGGAAAACCAAGAGACCCAGTACTTC
TRBV27	TRBJ1-2	.	TRBD1	CASSNPQGLGGYTF	TGTGCCAGCAGTAACCCACAGGGGTTAGGTGGCTACACCTTC
TRBV10-2	TRBJ1-2	.	TRBD1	CATKGAPAIGSVSYGYTF	TGCGCCACCAAGGGGGCCCCTGCGATTGGGAGTGTAAGCTATGGCTACACCTTC
TRBV7-9	TRBJ2-7	once	TRBD1	CASSFGQGWREQYF	TGTGCCAGCAGCTTTGGACAGGGTTGGCGCGAGCAGTACTTC
TRBV30	TRBJ1-6	.	TRBD1	CAWSVTGGGSPLHF	TGTGCCTGGAGTGTTACAGGGGGCGGTTCACCCCTCCACTTT
TRBV11-1	TRBJ2-7	.	TRBD2	CASSLERGSYEQYF	TGTGCCAGCAGCTTAGAGCGGGGCTCCTACGAGCAGTACTTC
TRBV7-8	TRBJ1-5	.	.	CASSSPGSRQPQHF	TGTGCCAGCAGCTCCCCCGGGTCACGACAGCCCCAGCATTTT
TRBV18	TRBJ1-5	.	.	CASSLQGGNQPQHF	TGTGCCAGCTCGTTACAGGGCGGCAATCAGCCCCAGCATTTT
TRBV19	TRBJ1-1	.	.	CASSIARDTEAFF	TGTGCCAGTAGTATAGCCAGGGACACTGAAGCTTTCTTT
TRBV5-6	TRBJ2-5	.	.	CASSLALRETQYF	TGTGCCAGCAGCTTAGCCCTGAGAGAGACCCAGTACTTC
TRBV27	TRBJ1-2	few	TRBD1	CASSPTGRRTNYGYTF	TGTGCCAGCAGTCCGACAGGGAGACGGACTAACTATGGCTACACCTTC
TRBV28	TRBJ1-3	.	.	CASSLSPWSSGNTIYF	TGTGCCAGCAGTTTATCTCCTTGGAGCTCTGGAAACACCATATATTTT
TRBV7-3	TRBJ2-3	.	TRBD2	CASSRISGGADTQYF	TGTGCCAGCAGCCGCATCAGCGGGGGGGCAGATACGCAGTATTTT
TRBV7-6	TRBJ1-6	.	.	CASSPTSRRLNSPLHF	TGTGCCAGCAGCCCGACAAGTCGGAGGTTGAATTCACCCCTCCACTTT
TRBV7-9	TRBJ2-7	.	TRBD1	CASSLAPGQGAYEQYF	TGTGCCAGCAGCTTAGCTCCGGGACAGGGGGCCTACGAGCAGTACTTC
TRBV7-2	TRBJ1-6	.	TRBD1	CASSLVRTAQGVGNSPLHF	TGTGCCAGCAGCTTAGTTAGAACTGCACAGGGGGTAGGAAATTCACCCCTCCACTTT
TRBV6-4	TRBJ2-1	.	.	CASSRHPRGSLAPHNEQFF	TGTGCCAGCAGTCGTCACCCGCGGGGTAGTTTAGCGCCCCACAATGAGCAGTTCTTC